These 3 T cell receptor beta chains share one sample of origin, sequenced in a study of PD-1 blockade in mismatch repair-deficient tumors. These receptors are not linked to any known antigen. Time point described: roughly 9-day in vitro stimulation with candidate neoantigen peptide 5. Clones were read by immunoSEQ multiplex PCR, and TCRdb kept only the in-frame ones, dropping some. The sample shows fewer than 16,000 clones, approximately 84% of them seen only once. This specimen was cells cultured in vitro, taken from a patient treated with pembrolizumab. Every receptor here comes from an adult with mismatch repair-deficient cancer.

The chain recombines TRBV7-8 with TRBJ2-7, with D perhaps matching TRBD1 or TRBD2 (5 bases each). V lost 2 bases and J lost 4, with 15 bases in between. Germline assignment: CDR1 SGHVS and CDR2 FQNEAQ. CDR3 size: 15 residues. The CDR3 loop is CASSLTSLGEYEQYF. CDR3 in DNA: TGTGCCAGCAGCTTAACTAGTTTAGGGGAATACGAGCAGTACTTC.

This rearrangement joins TRBV19 to TRBJ1-3; no clear D gene. CDR1 and CDR2 (germline): LNHDA, SQIVND (reference sequence). This CDR3 is built from 14 residues. V lost 7 bases, J lost 0 bases, and 10 bases lay in between. The CDR3 DNA follows: TGTGCCAGTACAAGGGCTTCCTCTGGAAACACCATATATTTT. Translation: CASTRASSGNTIYF.

The rearrangement uses TRBV7-9 and TRBJ2-3; 10 bases are shared with TRBD2. Germline CDR1 reads SEHNR; CDR2 reads FQNEAQ (reference sequence). After removal of 5 bases from V and 1 base from J, the junction contained 3 bases not matched to a gene. This CDR3 has 15 residues. CDR3 protein: CASSLTSGRTDTQYF. CDR3 sequence (DNA): TGTGCCAGCAGCCTGACTAGCGGGCGCACAGATACGCAGTATTTT.